This T cell receptor beta chain was captured by sequencing in a study of T cells expressing NK-cell markers. Across the study: It was from sorted CD3+CD56+NKG2C+, CD3+CD56+NKG2C- and CD3+CD56-NKG2C+ T cells that TCR beta repertoires came. Among the eight sequenced donors, seven tested HCMV-seropositive and one tested seronegative. The study's findings and limits: Topping the CD3+CD56-NKG2C+ fraction as well were these clonotypes, in a few donors.

A 5'RACE template switching approach incorporating UMIs was used to make TCR beta cDNA. TCRdb reanalyzed the 5' RACE reads, giving one entry per CDR3 protein sequence and no DNA. Its table records some 750 distinct CDR3 sequences. Regarding this clonotype: Its specificity is not known.

The germline gives CDR1 SGHDT, CDR2 YYEEEE. CDR3 size: 13 residues. This sequence originates from a man aged 18 to 69 in good health. Sequencing input: blood T cells: a sorted CD56 or NKG2C T cell subset, CD4+ or CD8+ T cells, or bulk PBMC T cells (not recorded which). The chain carries TRBV5-6 and TRBJ2-7. The CDR3 region is CASSLIMRYEQYF.